The T cell receptor beta chain under discussion was sequenced for a study of Graves' ophthalmopathy and Graves' hyperthyroidism. Using RNA transcripts, the TCR beta CDR3 regions were amplified. HTBI-primed first-round RT-PCR preceded second-round multiplex PCR. One entry per CDR3 protein results from TCRdb running MiXCR on the multiplex PCR reads. Among about 39,000 distinct CDR3 sequences listed, approximately 50% were seen once. Germline-derived CDR1 and CDR2 are KGHDR and SFDVKD. V was pared by 4 bases and J by 4 bases, with 6 bases between. The CDR3 covers 12 residues. The receptor's source is an adult woman with stable Graves' hyperthyroidism. This sequence joins TRBV24-1 and TRBJ1-2; D is perhaps TRBD1 (6 bases). Sequencing used peripheral blood. This chain's CDR3 is CATSEGGYGYTF. CDR3 DNA sequence: TGTGCCACCAGTGAAGGGGGCTATGGCTACACCTTC.